This T cell receptor beta chain stems from a study of cytomegalovirus exposure and HLA in healthy donors (dated by TCRdb to 2015 to 2018). For the wider study: An earlier analysis of under 600 of the donors reported roughly 300 Gb of sequence data and 117 million unique TCR beta sequences from about 200 million T cells. An early release covering more than 500 HLA-typed donors comprised about 320 gigabases of sequencing data and around 80 million unique TCR sequences. Of the approximately 400 genotyped donors, approximately 83% fell in the genetic ancestry cluster associated with self-reported Caucasian donors. The study aimed to test whether cataloging public T cell receptors could reveal signatures of past pathogen exposure. The T cell repertoires of several hundred subjects were profiled by immunosequencing and related to cytomegalovirus serostatus. Besides the first cohort of 550 to 750 subjects, a separate validation cohort made up of 95 to 150 different subjects was used. To predict cytomegalovirus infection status, the study brought together high-throughput TCR immunosequencing, statistical association of individual TCRs with disease status, and machine learning. In a later analysis, previously published TCR beta repertoires from 500 to 750 donors were re-analyzed and high-resolution HLA genotyping was added so that TCR occurrence patterns could be studied. Rather than using new phenotypic data, the later analysis identified candidate immune exposures from TCR beta sequences and from how often those sequences occurred across donors. An earlier analysis of approximately 500 of the donors applied high-throughput TCR beta sequencing to assess whether each TCR beta V gene segment acted as functional or pseudogenic. Alongside the repertoire data, information on donor age, sex, ethnicity and CMV serostatus was compiled. Genome-wide SNP genotypes for about three fifths of the roughly 670 donors were used in a later genetic analysis, which treated that subset as a discovery cohort. Every discovery cohort repertoire had been produced on one sequencing platform. Both class I and class II loci were covered by HLA typing, at four-digit resolution. The number of typed donors differed by locus: roughly 629-640 for A, B, C, DRB1 and DQB1; roughly 510 for DQA1; around 610 for DPA1; and some 450 for DPB1. About 5 DR-DQ haplotypes were handled as single units for association and clustering, since linkage in the cohort was strong. On average, roughly 240,000 unique TCR beta nucleotide sequences were sequenced per donor among 398 genotyped donors of the cohort, with around 19% of those sequences being non-productive.

The cohort comprised fewer than 750 healthy bone marrow donors. All cohort members were sampled while nominally healthy, although unrecorded immune exposures were likely present. The donor was CMV seropositive and was included in the group of 270 or so seropositive cohort members. A peripheral blood sample was provided by each donor, and peripheral blood mononuclear cells were used for TCR beta sequencing. Genomic DNA extraction from the blood cell samples was performed with the Qiagen DNeasy Blood Extraction Kit. Here is what the overall study found, with its caveats: Most TCR sequences were observed very rarely across donors, whereas some public TCRs were present in many individuals. Because HLA typing was missing for some donors at each locus, association tests included only the typed subset. In a later analysis, HLA-associated TCR beta chains showed more clonal expansion and lower generation probabilities than non-associated chains that were equally common. In an earlier analysis of under 600 of the donors, most TCR beta V segments were observed in productive rearrangements about 87% or about 30% of the time, broadly matching IMGT annotations. Strong co-occurrence of HLA alleles, especially DR and DQ, made assigning TCR associations to individual alleles difficult. Sequencing depth was assumed to be roughly uniform across donors in the presence/absence analyses, though that assumption may not hold. For the cohort, immune exposure information was limited to CMV serostatus. At a false discovery rate of 0.05, a later analysis linked 15,000 to 20,000 TCR beta sequences to specific HLA alleles. The cohort was sequenced for TCR beta chains only, and without alpha or paired-chain data the features that could be detected were limited. A further reported finding was that TCR beta sequences accurately predicted the HLA-A and HLA-B alleles for most subjects in the first cohort. The classifier was reported to diagnose cytomegalovirus status with high specificity and sensitivity in both the original cohort and the validation cohort. According to a later analysis, TCR association rates differed among HLA loci, with DRB1 alleles showing the most associated TCRs and HLA-C alleles showing the fewest. Several of the top co-occurrence clusters appeared to be linked to parvovirus B19, influenza, CMV and Epstein-Barr virus, according to a later analysis. A few of the identified cytomegalovirus-associated TCR beta chains were confirmed in vitro to be specific for cytomegalovirus antigens. In a later analysis, most CMV-associated TCR beta chains were found to appear HLA-restricted, with HLA associations seemingly driven largely by CMV exposure. According to a later genetic analysis, donors in an Asian-associated ancestry cluster had fewer N-insertions in productive TCRs than the approximately 610-donor mean. The 87-base-pair reads could not distinguish some IMGT-functional V segments, including TRBV6-2 and TRBV6-3, so those segments were excluded. A group of highly shared sequence variants was considered likely to be a technical artifact of the sequencing pipeline. The authors suggested that the approach could potentially be extended to other disease states and immunological phenotypes. Approximately 16 rarely observed V segments, including chromosome 9 orphons, were excluded from the earlier analysis of almost 600 of the donors because counts were too low. In a later genetic analysis, a missense DCLRE1C variant was associated with V-gene and J-gene trimming of TCR beta chains, and the association was replicated in an independent cohort. Linkage disequilibrium might explain the correlated functional status among segregating V segments, but an unknown experimental factor could not be excluded. A total of about 150 TCR beta chains were listed by the study as associated with cytomegalovirus.

Library prep was done by the immunoSEQ multiplex PCR assay. The multiplex PCR relied on a mix of 60 forward primers for TCR Vbeta segments and 13 reverse primers for TCR Jbeta segments. A multiplex PCR assay on genomic DNA amplified the CDR3 region of rearranged TCR beta genes. On the Illumina HiSeq System, the amplified TCR beta libraries were sequenced as 87-base-pair reads. In the source study's methods: Across the 500 to 750 repertoires, a later analysis counted 80 million or so unique TCR beta chains, roughly 11 million of which were shared by at least two donors. Raw reads were error-corrected and collapsed into unique sequences with a nearest-neighbor algorithm that merged closely related sequences to remove PCR and sequencing errors. V, D and J gene segments were assigned by aligning CDR3 sequences to IMGT reference sequences. Each retained sequence needed at least a six-nucleotide match to both a V gene segment and a J gene segment. Rearrangements were classified as productive when the CDR3 lacked stop codons and remained in frame with V and J, and all other rearrangements were classified as non-productive. Following IMGT convention, CDR3 was defined as the stretch from the second conserved V-encoded cysteine up to the conserved J-encoded phenylalanine. In an earlier analysis of just under 600 of the donors, sequences lacking an unambiguous match to a single V gene segment were excluded. In an earlier analysis of 587 of the donors, V segments were called functional above 56.7% productive rearrangements and were called segregating when the between-donor standard deviation exceeded 5%. To diagnose cytomegalovirus status from the catalog of TCR beta chain sequences, a statistical classification framework was built. In a later analysis, TCR nucleotide sequences were compared against IMGT/GENE-DB human TR gene sequences so that V and J genes could be assigned. A later analysis assigned CDR3 sequences and most-parsimonious VDJ recombination scenarios with the TCRdist pipeline. In a later analysis, every TCR beta chain was defined by the combination of its CDR3 amino acid sequence and its V-gene family, and reads without a unique V-gene family were dropped. A later analysis removed over 500 highly shared, low-generation-probability nucleotide sequences to deal with suspected cross-contamination and a sequencing artifact. In a later analysis, a clonal expansion index for each public chain was calculated from normalized within-repertoire ranks of inferred template counts. In a later analysis, generation probabilities were computed with a VDJ recombination model fitted to out-of-frame rearrangements, and the resulting probabilities were checked against IGoR. In a later analysis, hypergeometric tests were used to score TCR-TCR, TCR-HLA and TCR-CMV co-occurrence, with a repertoire-size bias correction applied to TCR pairs. To estimate false discovery rates, a later analysis permuted the HLA or CMV assignments 20 times. In a later analysis, co-occurring TCRs were grouped with DBSCAN, and TCRdist sequence similarity was added when clustering was performed within HLA-allele-positive subsets. Co-occurrence clustering excluded repertoires with fewer than 30,000 or more than 120,000 public chains, plus five with anomalous nucleotide sharing. This immuneACCESS table, as held by TCRdb, lists in-frame sequences with V and J called but not all clones. Of the missing ones, under half trace to an unresolved V gene in checked studies; the others have no known cause. The D gene and trimming were derived from the DNA, and the V and J assignments and clone size from that table. Within this sample are around 100,000 clones, with roughly 69% of them counted one time only. About 3.8% of the sample is held by the ten biggest clonotypes.

Per the germline V gene, ENHRY is the CDR1 and SYGVKD is the CDR2. From its cysteine to its phenylalanine, the CDR3 spans 13 amino acids. Left in the record is the CDR3 DNA by itself, 39 bases read in frame from the first base. Trimming costs V 10 bases and J 6 bases, and their ends lie 15 bases apart. Of note for this clone: Its antigen remains undetermined. No quality values exist for individual bases; no much larger clone is one base distant.

The sequence was obtained from a man under 40 in good health and CMV-seropositive. The V and J genes are TRBV10-3 and TRBJ1-4; no D segment can be confidently identified. Sample: PBMCs. Here is the DNA: TGTGCCAGCTGGAACGGTCAGGATGAAAAACTGTTTTTT. Its coded protein is CASWNGQDEKLFF.